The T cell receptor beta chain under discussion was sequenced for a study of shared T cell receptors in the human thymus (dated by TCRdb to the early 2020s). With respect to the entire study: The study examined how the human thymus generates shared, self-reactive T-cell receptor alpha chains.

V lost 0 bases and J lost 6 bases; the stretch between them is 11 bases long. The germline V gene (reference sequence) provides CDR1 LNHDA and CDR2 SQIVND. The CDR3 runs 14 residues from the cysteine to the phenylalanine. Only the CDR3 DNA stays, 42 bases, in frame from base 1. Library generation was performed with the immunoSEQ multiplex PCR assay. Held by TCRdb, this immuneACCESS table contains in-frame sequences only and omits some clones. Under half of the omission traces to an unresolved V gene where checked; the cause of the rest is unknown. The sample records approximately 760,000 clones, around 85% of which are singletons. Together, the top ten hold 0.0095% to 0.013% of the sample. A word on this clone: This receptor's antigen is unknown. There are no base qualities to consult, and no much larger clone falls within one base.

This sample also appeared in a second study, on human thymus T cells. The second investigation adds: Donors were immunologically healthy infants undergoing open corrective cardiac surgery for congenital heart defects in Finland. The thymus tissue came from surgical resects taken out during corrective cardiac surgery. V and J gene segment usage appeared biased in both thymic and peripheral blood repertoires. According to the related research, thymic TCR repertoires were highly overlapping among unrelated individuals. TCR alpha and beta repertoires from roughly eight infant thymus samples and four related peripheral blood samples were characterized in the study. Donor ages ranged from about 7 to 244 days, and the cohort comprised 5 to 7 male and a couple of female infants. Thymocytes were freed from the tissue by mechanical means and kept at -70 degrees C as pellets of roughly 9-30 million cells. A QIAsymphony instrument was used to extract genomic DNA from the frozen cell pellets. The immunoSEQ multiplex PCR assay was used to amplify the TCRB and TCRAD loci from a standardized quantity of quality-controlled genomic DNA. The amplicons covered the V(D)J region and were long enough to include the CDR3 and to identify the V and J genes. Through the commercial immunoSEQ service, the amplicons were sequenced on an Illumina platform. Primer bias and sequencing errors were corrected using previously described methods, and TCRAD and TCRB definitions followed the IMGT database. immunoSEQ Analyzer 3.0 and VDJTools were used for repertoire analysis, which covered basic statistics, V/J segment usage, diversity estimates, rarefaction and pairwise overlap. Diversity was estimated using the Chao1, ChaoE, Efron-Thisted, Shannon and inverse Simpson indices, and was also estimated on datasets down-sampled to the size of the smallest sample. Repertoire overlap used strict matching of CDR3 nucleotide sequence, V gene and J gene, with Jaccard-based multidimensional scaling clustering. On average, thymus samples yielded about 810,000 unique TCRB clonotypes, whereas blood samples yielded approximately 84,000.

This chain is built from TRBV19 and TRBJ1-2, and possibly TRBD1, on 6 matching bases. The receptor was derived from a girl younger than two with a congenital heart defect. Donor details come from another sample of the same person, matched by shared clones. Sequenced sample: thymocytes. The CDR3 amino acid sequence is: CASSIDRGGNGYTF. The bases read TGTGCCAGTAGTATAGATCGGGGGGGCAATGGCTACACCTTC.